The 18 T cell receptor beta chains below were found in one sample sequenced in a study of cytomegalovirus exposure and HLA in healthy donors. It was with 60 Vbeta and 13 Jbeta primers that the PCR ran. Measured with immunoSEQ multiplex PCR; TCRdb has only the in-frame clones, and not every one. The sample shows approximately 150,000 clones, more than 65% of them seen only once. The sample was PBMCs. These receptors were obtained from a woman in her 30s in good health and CMV-seronegative.

The V call is TRBV9, the J call TRBJ2-5; TRBD1 agrees at 12 bases. From germline, CDR1 is SGDLS and CDR2 YYNGEE. After removal of 0 bases from V and 4 bases from J, the junction contained 1 base not matched to a gene. The CDR3 consists of 15 residues. For the CDR3, the DNA is TGTGCCAGCAGCGTAGGGGACAGGGGGCCAGAGACCCAGTACTTC. This encodes CASSVGDRGPETQYF.

The gene calls are TRBV6-1 and TRBJ2-5, with D possibly TRBD1 on 6 matching bases. The end of the DNA is better explained by TRBJ2-7, so the J call may be wrong. The CDR3 extends over 16 amino acids. Germline V gene lookup returns CDR1 MNHNS and CDR2 SASEGT. Written as DNA, the CDR3 is TGTGCCAGCAGTGAATGGGACCGGGACAAAACTTACGAGCAGTACTTC. Translated, it gives CASSEWDRDKTYEQYF.

The gene calls are TRBV15 and TRBJ1-5, with D unresolved. The ends were cut back, 1 base at V and 3 bases at J, with 13 bases in the middle. Germline CDR1 reads LNHNV; CDR2 reads YYDKDF (reference sequence). This CDR3 has 16 residues. CDR3: CATSRAARGVNQPQHF. The DNA for the CDR3 is TGTGCCACCAGCAGAGCCGCCCGGGGAGTCAATCAGCCCCAGCATTTT.

This chain links TRBV7-8 with TRBJ2-7; D might be TRBD1 (6 bases). CDR1 and CDR2 from the germline V gene are SGHVS and FQNEAQ. Trimming took off 2 bases at V and 2 bases at J, with 13 bases between the two ends. The CDR3 covers 15 residues. In DNA form, the CDR3 reads TGTGCCAGCAGCTTATATGGGACACATGCCTACGAGCAGTACTTC. It translates to CASSLYGTHAYEQYF.

This chain joins TRBV30 and TRBJ1-1; D call uncertain. V was cut by 5 bases and J by 4 bases, with 20 bases left in between. Germline V CDR1 and CDR2: GTSNPN, SVGIG (reference sequence). This CDR3 has 15 amino acids. Here the CDR3 DNA reads TGTGCCTGGGAACCAGGAAGAAGGTTGGGCACTGAAGCTTTCTTT. It encodes CAWEPGRRLGTEAFF. The full variable domain, its missing parts supplied by reference TRBV30 and TRBJ1-1, is SQTIHQWPATLVQPVGSPLSLECTVEGTSNPNLYWYRQAAGRGLQLLFYSVGIGQISSEVPQNLSASRPQDRQFILSSKKLLLSDSGFYLCAWEPGRRLGTEAFFGQGTRLTVV.

V gene TRBV5-4 combines with J gene TRBJ2-5, with 8 nucleotides matching TRBD2. This CDR3 region has 16 residues. The V gene's germline CDR1 is SGHNT and CDR2 YYREEE (reference sequence). Losses at the gene ends were 0 bases for V and 4 bases for J; bases not matched to a gene: 8. The CDR3: CASSLAPRAGGETQYF. CDR3 DNA: TGTGCCAGCAGCTTGGCCCCGAGGGCGGGAGGAGAGACCCAGTACTTC.

The chain couples TRBV30 to TRBJ1-1, with TRBD1 identical over 7 bases. J was trimmed by 4 bases and V by 5 bases; bases with no gene match: 7. This CDR3 spans 13 amino acids. Germline-derived CDR1 and CDR2 are GTSNPN and SVGIG (reference sequence). CDR3 DNA sequence: TGTGCCTGGTCAGGGGGAATTCCCACTGAAGCTTTCTTT. This translates into CAWSGGIPTEAFF.

The chain carries TRBV2 and TRBJ1-1, with unresolved D. Trimming took off 6 bases at V and 5 bases at J, with 7 bases between the two ends. Per germline, CDR1 SNHLY and CDR2 FYNNEI. The CDR3 has 11 amino acids. Written as DNA, the CDR3 is TGTGCCAGCAGCGGTATTACTGAAGCTTTCTTT. Amino acid sequence: CASSGITEAFF.

The genes are TRBV10-1 and TRBJ2-1, with 10 bases lining up with TRBD2. This CDR3 contains 15 residues. In germline, CDR1 is WNHNN, CDR2 SYGVQD (reference sequence). The V and J ends lost 2 bases and 5 bases, in that order; junction bases with no gene match: 3. CDR3 in amino acids: CASSEPSGSNNEQFF. The CDR3, as DNA: TGCGCCAGCAGTGAGCCTAGCGGGAGCAACAATGAGCAGTTCTTC.

The chain has TRBV7-6 and TRBJ1-1, with D tentatively TRBD1 (5 bases). Germline V gene sequence: CDR1 SGHVS, CDR2 FNYEAQ. CDR3 length equals 15 residues. Trimming shortened V by 5 bases and J by 3 bases, and 16 bases separated the two germline ends. DNA for the CDR3: TGTGCCAGCAGCCCTACAGCGGGGGGAGACACTGAAGCTTTCTTT. Translated, it gives CASSPTAGGDTEAFF.

This sequence joins TRBV6-6 and TRBJ2-3; TRBD2 might be the D (6 bases). The V and J ends lost 2 bases and 6 bases respectively, with 15 bases between them. CDR1 and CDR2 from the germline V gene are MNHNY and SVGAGI (reference sequence). CDR3 size: 15 residues. This CDR3 is CASSYVGGVGDTQYF. CDR3 DNA sequence: TGTGCCAGCAGTTACGTGGGGGGAGTGGGGGATACGCAGTATTTT.

Notes on this clone: The junction departs from the called germline gene at one end, perhaps through a read error. This sequence joins TRBV7-3 and TRBJ1-2; TRBD1 aligns across 7 bases. CDR3 size: 15 residues. The germline gives CDR1 SGHTA, CDR2 FQGTGA. CDR3 sequence: CASSSSLTGQTGYPF. The CDR3 region has the DNA TGTGCCAGCAGCTCAAGTTTGACAGGGCAGACTGGCTACCCCTTC.

The chain combines TRBV5-6 with TRBJ1-4, with TRBD1 identical over 9 bases. Germline V lookup: CDR1 SGHDT, CDR2 YYEEEE. V shed 3 bases and J 11 bases; nucleotides not matched to a gene: 2. The CDR3 totals 12 residues. The CDR3 sequence: CASSWTGEKLFF. The CDR3 coding sequence is TGTGCCAGCAGCTGGACAGGGGAGAAACTGTTTTTT. The entire variable domain, with the rest obtained from reference TRBV5-6 and TRBJ1-4, is as follows: DAGVTQSPTHLIKTRGQQVTLRCSPKSGHDTVSWYQQALGQGPQFIFQYYEEEERQRGNFPDRFSGHQFPNYSSELNVNALLLGDSALYLCASSWTGEKLFFGSGTQLSVL.

The chain recombines TRBV6-1 with TRBJ2-2; TRBD2 aligns across 10 bases. The length of the CDR3 is 14 residues. Germline trimming cut 6 bases from V and 5 bases from J; bases unmatched to any gene: 3. In germline, CDR1 is MNHNS, CDR2 SASEGT. The CDR3 nucleotides are TGTGCCAGCAGCCAACTAGCGGGGACCGGGGAGCTGTTTTTT. It yields the protein CASSQLAGTGELFF.

This chain uses TRBV12-5 with TRBJ2-5, with D tentatively TRBD1 (5 bases). The CDR3 is made up of 15 amino acids. The germline V gene has CDR1 LGHNT and CDR2 FRNRAP. Between the trimmed V and J ends, which lost 5 bases and 2 bases, there was a span of 15 bases. For the CDR3, the DNA is TGTGCTAGTGGTACAGGACGGACGGAGCAAGAGACCCAGTACTTC. Translated: CASGTGRTEQETQYF. Full variable domain (rest looked up from reference TRBV12-5 and TRBJ2-5): DARVTQTPRHKVTEMGQEVTMRCQPILGHNTVFWYRQTMMQGLELLAYFRNRAPLDDSGMPKDRFSAEMPDATLATLKIQPSEPRDSAVYFCASGTGRTEQETQYFGPGTRLLVL.

J is TRBJ2-2 and V is TRBV11-2; D is ambiguous. Germline values: CDR1 SGHAT, CDR2 FQNNGV. The CDR3 loop spans 15 amino acids. The ends were cut back, 2 bases at V and 1 base at J, with 8 bases in the middle. The CDR3 DNA reads as TGTGCCAGCAGCTTATGGGCCCTGAACACCGGGGAGCTGTTTTTT. It encodes CASSLWALNTGELFF.

The chain has TRBV7-2 and TRBJ1-2; D unclear. Germline values: CDR1 SGHTA, CDR2 FQGNSA. The ends were cut back, 0 bases at V and 8 bases at J, with 13 bases in the middle. The CDR3 sequence is 14 residues long. CDR3 DNA sequence: TGTGCCAGCAGCTTAGCTCGACTGGTTGACGGCTACACCTTC. This codes for CASSLARLVDGYTF.

The chain links TRBV2 to TRBJ2-3; 13 nucleotides line up with TRBD2. Germline-derived CDR1 and CDR2 are SNHLY and FYNNEI. The CDR3 is 13 residues long. V was clipped by 11 bases and J by 4 bases; unmatched bases: 3. CDR3 protein: CADGLAGADTQYF. CDR3 DNA: TGTGCCGATGGACTAGCGGGAGCAGATACGCAGTATTTT.